This TCR beta chain was documented in a study of cytomegalovirus exposure and HLA in healthy donors. The CDR3 is 13 amino acids. Trimming pared 3 bases from V and 5 bases from J, leaving 10 bases between. Germline-derived CDR1 and CDR2 are MDHEN and SYDVKM. Study findings and constraints: Analyses of presence and absence presupposed an approximately uniform sequencing depth across donors.

13 Jbeta primers and 60 Vbeta primers were used for the PCR. Here immunoSEQ multiplex PCR was the method, and the copy in TCRdb shows in-frame clones only, minus some. The repertoire has 150,000 to 200,000 clones, 75% of them found once; the top ten carry roughly 10%. Details on this clone: Its antigen is still unknown.

Sequencing used PBMCs. This sequence joins TRBV28 and TRBJ1-2; D uncertain. The TCR originated in a man aged 18 to 30 in good health and CMV-seropositive. CDR3 DNA sequence: TGTGCCAGCAGTTTCGTAGCCTCTTATGGCTACACCTTC. It yields the protein CASSFVASYGYTF.